This record looks at one T cell receptor beta chain sequence and its context. Its antigen is unknown. This record comes from a study of post-analysis software for immune sequencing data. In the study overall: Courses of disease covered relapsing-remitting, secondary progressive and progressive-relapsing multiple sclerosis. General observations from the study: Higher frequency in patients than in controls was seen for about five TRBV segments, with TRBV5-6, TRBV5-1 and TRBV20-1 among them. Significantly decreased normalized Chao1 diversity was recorded for multiple sclerosis patients relative to controls.

The TCR beta cDNA libraries carried unique molecular identifiers. TCRdb independently ran MiXCR on the PCR reads; one entry per CDR3 protein. The sample has about 430,000 distinct CDR3 sequences, 30% to 45% seen once. Germline V CDR1 and CDR2: SEHNR, FQNEAQ (reference sequence). This CDR3 is 17 amino acids long. With V trimmed by 5 bases and J by 4 bases, 8 bases remained unmatched. The TCR sequence derives from a girl aged 2 to 9 with multiple sclerosis. The material sequenced was blood. The chain employs TRBV7-9 and TRBJ2-1, with 13 bases fitting TRBD2. This CDR3 reads CASSRGLAGKAYNEQFF. As DNA, the CDR3 is TGTGCCAGCAGCAGGGGACTAGCGGGAAAAGCGTACAATGAGCAGTTCTTC.